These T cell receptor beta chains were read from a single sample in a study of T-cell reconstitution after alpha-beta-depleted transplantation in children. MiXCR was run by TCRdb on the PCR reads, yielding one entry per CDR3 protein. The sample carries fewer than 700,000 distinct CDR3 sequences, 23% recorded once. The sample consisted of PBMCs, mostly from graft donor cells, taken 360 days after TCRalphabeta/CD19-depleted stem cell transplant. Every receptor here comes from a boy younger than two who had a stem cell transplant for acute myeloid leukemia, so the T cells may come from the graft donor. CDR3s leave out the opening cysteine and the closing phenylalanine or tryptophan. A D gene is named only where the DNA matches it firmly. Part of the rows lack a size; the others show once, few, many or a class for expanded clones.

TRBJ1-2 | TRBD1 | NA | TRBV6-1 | ASDRDGYT
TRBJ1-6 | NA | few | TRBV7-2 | ASSWAGSSYNSPLH
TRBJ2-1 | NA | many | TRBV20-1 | SASPGDEQF
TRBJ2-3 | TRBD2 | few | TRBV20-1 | SAMTSGADTQY
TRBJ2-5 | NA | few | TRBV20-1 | SASREQETQY
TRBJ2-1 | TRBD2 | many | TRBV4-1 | ASSQEAGGIDEQF
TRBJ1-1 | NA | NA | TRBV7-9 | ASSPVTGMNTEAF
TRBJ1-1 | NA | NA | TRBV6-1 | ASTPRILRRSTEAF
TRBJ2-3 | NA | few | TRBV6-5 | ASSYTANTPLPTDTQY
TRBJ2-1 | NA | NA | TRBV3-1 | ASSHNRGGAVRGDNEQF
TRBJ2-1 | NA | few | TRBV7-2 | ASSSLSDNNEQF
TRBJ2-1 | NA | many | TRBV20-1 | SARGGGRYNEQF
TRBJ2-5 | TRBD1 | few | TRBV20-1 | SALKTGLKETQY
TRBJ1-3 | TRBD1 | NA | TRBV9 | ASSGRQGTFPNTIY
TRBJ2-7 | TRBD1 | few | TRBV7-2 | ASSISGTVSEYEQY
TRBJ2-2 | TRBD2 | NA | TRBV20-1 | SARVGLAGFTGELF
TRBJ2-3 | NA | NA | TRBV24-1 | ATSEYRDNTDTQY
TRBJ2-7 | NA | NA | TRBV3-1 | ASSQEARAGEQY
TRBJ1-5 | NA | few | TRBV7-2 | ASSLGGVNQPQH
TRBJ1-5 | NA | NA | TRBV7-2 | ASSLTPTNQPQH
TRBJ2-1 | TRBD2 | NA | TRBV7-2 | ASSPTTSAGSRGEQF